The entry below gives a single T cell receptor beta chain sequence along with its context. Its antigen is undetermined. Trimming shortened V by 5 bases and J by 6 bases, and 14 bases separated the two germline ends. CDR3 length: 14 amino acids. Per the germline V gene, CDR1 is SNHLY and CDR2 is FYNNEI. This sample was included in a study of cytomegalovirus exposure and HLA in healthy donors. PCR employed 60 Vbeta and 13 Jbeta primers. Assay used: immunoSEQ multiplex PCR; TCRdb lists only in-frame clones, some missing. The repertoire consists of just over 150,000 clones, with about 88% occurring once and the leading ten covering 2.3%. Findings and limits, study-wide: In vitro confirmation showed a few CMV-associated chains to be CMV antigen specific. The classifier reportedly diagnosed cytomegalovirus status with high sensitivity and specificity.

The sample taken for sequencing was PBMCs. The chain recombines TRBV2 with TRBJ1-5, with D possibly TRBD1 on 5 matching bases. The sequence was collected from a woman younger than 35 in good health and CMV-seronegative. The DNA for the CDR3 is TGTGCCAGCAGTATGCGGGGGTCGGGTCAGCCCCAGCATTTT. It translates to CASSMRGSGQPQHF.